This is a list of T cell receptor beta chains from one sample in a study of PD-1 blockade in classical Hodgkin lymphoma. Repertoires were generated with immunoSEQ multiplex PCR, while TCRdb's copy carries only in-frame clones and drops some. The data contain 25,000 to 30,000 clones, almost 85% of them seen just once; the ten biggest clones take up 15% to 20%. This sample comprised peripheral blood mononuclear cells (PBMCs), obtained before the fourth cycle of nivolumab. The receptors were sampled from a human donor with classical Hodgkin lymphoma. CDR3s include the opening cysteine and the closing phenylalanine or tryptophan. D genes are given only for firm matches. Rows may omit the clone size; those that give it use once, few, many or a size class.

V gene,J gene,clone size,D gene,CDR3 protein,CDR3 DNA
TRBV5-1,TRBJ2-5,-,TRBD2,CASSAVAGSQETQYF,TGCGCCAGCAGCGCCGTAGCGGGGAGTCAAGAGACCCAGTACTTC
TRBV7-9,TRBJ2-6,-,-,CASSFHGVGNVLTF,TGTGCCAGCAGCTTCCACGGGGTTGGCAACGTCCTGACTTTC
TRBV19,TRBJ1-1,-,-,CASSPIGRGNTEAFF,TGTGCCAGTAGTCCCATTGGCAGGGGGAACACTGAAGCTTTCTTT
TRBV4-1,TRBJ1-5,-,-,CASSQGPPVFGNQPQHF,TGCGCCAGCAGCCAAGGCCCCCCAGTATTTGGGAATCAGCCCCAGCATTTT
TRBV18,TRBJ2-7,-,-,CASSPSGTYEQYF,TGTGCCAGCTCACCCTCAGGGACCTACGAGCAGTACTTC
TRBV6-1,TRBJ1-1,-,TRBD1,CASSGTGDTEAFF,TGTGCCAGCAGCGGGACAGGGGACACTGAAGCTTTCTTT
TRBV19,TRBJ1-2,-,-,CASSIDLGMYGYTF,TGTGCCAGTAGTATAGATCTCGGAATGTATGGCTACACCTTC
TRBV4-3,TRBJ2-7,-,-,CASSQERHEQYF,TGCGCCAGCAGCCAAGAAAGACACGAGCAGTACTTC
TRBV10-3,TRBJ2-7,-,TRBD2,CAITPRLAVTYEQYF,TGTGCCATCACCCCGAGGCTAGCGGTAACCTACGAGCAGTACTTC
TRBV11-3,TRBJ2-1,-,TRBD2,CASSGDSRTSGGNEQFF,TGTGCCAGCAGCGGAGATTCCAGGACTAGCGGGGGCAATGAGCAGTTCTTC
TRBV13,TRBJ2-2,-,TRBD2,CASSLTSGGPNTGELFF,TGTGCCAGCAGCTTAACTAGCGGGGGGCCGAACACCGGGGAGCTGTTTTTT
TRBV19,TRBJ2-5,-,TRBD1,CASSPTGWNSVETQYF,TGTGCCAGTAGCCCGACAGGGTGGAATTCTGTAGAGACCCAGTACTTC
TRBV9,TRBJ2-3,-,-,CASSVDTVNTQYF,TGTGCCAGCAGCGTAGACACAGTCAATACGCAGTATTTT
TRBV19,TRBJ2-3,-,-,CASSMVNREATDTQYF,TGTGCCAGTAGTATGGTCAACAGGGAGGCTACAGATACGCAGTATTTT
TRBV25-1,TRBJ2-2,-,-,CASNGGHGELFF,TGTGCCAGCAATGGGGGGCACGGGGAGCTGTTTTTT
TRBV6-5,TRBJ1-6,-,-,CASSSTPSDGAHHF,TGTGCCAGCAGTTCCACCCCTAGCGACGGTGCCCACCACTTT
TRBV19,TRBJ1-2,-,TRBD1,CASRDRGRGGYTF,TGTGCCAGTCGCGACAGGGGGCGCGGTGGCTACACCTTC
TRBV30,TRBJ2-1,-,-,CAWSTDFLNEQFF,TGTGCCTGGAGTACGGATTTCCTCAATGAGCAGTTCTTC
TRBV11-2,TRBJ2-2,-,-,CASKTGEAGELFF,TGTGCCAGCAAGACGGGGGAGGCCGGGGAGCTGTTTTTT
TRBV27,TRBJ2-3,-,-,CASSLGTDTDTQYF,TGTGCCAGCAGTTTGGGGACCGACACAGATACGCAGTATTTT
TRBV19,TRBJ2-7,few,TRBD1,CASSRGQGAEQYF,TGTGCCAGTAGTAGGGGACAGGGGGCCGAGCAGTACTTC
TRBV27,TRBJ2-3,-,-,CASAVLGTDTQYF,TGTGCCAGCGCCGTGTTGGGCACAGATACGCAGTATTTT
TRBV18,TRBJ2-5,-,-,CASSPTTVETQYF,TGTGCCAGCTCACCAACGACAGTAGAGACCCAGTACTTC
TRBV10-3,TRBJ2-2,-,-,CAISDIPRNGELFF,TGTGCCATCAGTGACATACCTCGGAACGGGGAGCTGTTTTTT
TRBV5-1,TRBJ2-7,-,TRBD2,CASSLVVGTSRRYEQYF,TGCGCCAGCAGCTTGGTCGTCGGGACTAGCAGGAGGTACGAGCAGTACTTC
TRBV28,TRBJ1-1,-,-,CASSSTGNTEAFF,TGTGCCAGCAGTTCGACAGGGAACACTGAAGCTTTCTTT
TRBV5-6,TRBJ2-5,-,TRBD1,CASSHRDSETQYF,TGTGCCAGCAGCCACCGGGACAGCGAGACCCAGTACTTC
TRBV7-2,TRBJ1-4,-,-,CASSLRRQARYEKLFF,TGTGCCAGCAGCTTACGCCGACAGGCCCGTTATGAAAAACTGTTTTTT
TRBV2,TRBJ1-5,few,-,CASTLQGLVNQPQHF,TGTGCCAGCACCTTACAGGGACTGGTCAATCAGCCCCAGCATTTT
TRBV6-6,TRBJ1-5,-,-,CASSPGANQPQHF,TGTGCCAGCAGCCCGGGAGCGAATCAGCCCCAGCATTTT
TRBV4-1,TRBJ1-2,-,-,CASSQGSWTRGYTF,TGCGCCAGCAGCCAAGGTAGTTGGACCCGTGGCTACACCTTC
TRBV19,TRBJ2-7,-,-,CASSIDRGAFYEQYF,TGTGCCAGTAGTATAGACAGAGGAGCGTTCTACGAGCAGTACTTC
TRBV7-2,TRBJ2-2,-,-,CASSLFGRTGELFF,TGTGCCAGCAGCTTATTTGGGAGAACCGGGGAGCTGTTTTTT
TRBV7-6,TRBJ2-7,-,-,CASSLGRGWEQYF,TGTGCCAGCAGCTTAGGGCGGGGTTGGGAGCAGTACTTC
TRBV7-2,TRBJ2-5,-,TRBD2,CASSLPAGPSETQYF,TGTGCCAGCAGCTTACCAGCGGGGCCTTCAGAGACCCAGTACTTC
TRBV27,TRBJ2-1,few,-,CASSFQGSYNEQFF,TGTGCCAGCAGTTTTCAGGGGTCCTACAATGAGCAGTTCTTC
TRBV5-1,TRBJ1-1,-,-,CASSPIQERNTEAFF,TGCGCCAGCAGCCCAATACAGGAGAGGAACACTGAAGCTTTCTTT
TRBV6-5,TRBJ1-6,-,TRBD1,CASSQQGADSPLHF,TGTGCCAGCAGTCAGCAGGGGGCAGACTCACCCCTCCACTTT
TRBV19,TRBJ1-1,few,TRBD1,CASSRPGQGHTEAFF,TGTGCCAGTAGCCGCCCCGGACAGGGGCACACTGAAGCTTTCTTT
TRBV10-3,TRBJ2-3,-,-,CAIRGSFSTDTQYF,TGTGCCATCAGAGGGTCTTTTTCAACAGATACGCAGTATTTT
TRBV5-4,TRBJ2-5,-,TRBD2,CASSSSSGTSGQETQYF,TGTGCCAGCAGCTCCTCCTCCGGGACTAGCGGACAAGAGACCCAGTACTTC
TRBV7-6,TRBJ2-1,-,-,CASSWAGGQGIREQFF,TGTGCCAGCAGCTGGGCGGGGGGACAGGGAATACGGGAGCAGTTCTTC
TRBV25-1,TRBJ2-1,-,TRBD1,CASSQFRGQGYNEQFF,TGTGCCAGCAGTCAATTCAGGGGGCAGGGTTACAATGAGCAGTTCTTC
TRBV4-1,TRBJ1-1,-,-,CASSQDPMRTEAFF,TGCGCCAGCAGCCAAGACCCAATGAGAACTGAAGCTTTCTTT
TRBV5-1,TRBJ2-3,-,-,CASSGTDFVADTQYF,TGCGCCAGCAGCGGTACGGACTTTGTGGCGGATACGCAGTATTTT
TRBV27,TRBJ1-1,-,-,CASSGQGNGNTEAFF,TGTGCCAGCAGCGGACAAGGGAACGGGAACACTGAAGCTTTCTTT
TRBV7-8,TRBJ1-5,-,-,CASSGSVGTRGQPQHF,TGTGCCAGCAGCGGGAGCGTCGGGACCCGAGGACAGCCCCAGCATTTT